This TCR beta chain emerged from a study of blood T cell repertoires in COVID-19. On the study more broadly: Sources were T cells, B-cell-depleted T cells, or PBMCs; the material itself was cDNA or gDNA.

The V segment lost 5 bases and the J segment 9 bases; nucleotides outside the gene matches: 7. The CDR3 extends over 13 amino acids. CDR1 and CDR2 from the germline V gene are LNHDA and SQIVND (reference sequence). Here immunoSEQ multiplex PCR was the method, and the copy in TCRdb shows in-frame clones only, minus some. Altogether 150,000 to 200,000 clones are present, 87% being singletons, with the ten largest covering about 22%. The TCR was taken from a man aged 55 to 70 with active or convalescent COVID-19. Material for sequencing was peripheral blood. The rearrangement joins TRBV19 to TRBJ1-5, with TRBD1 matching 7 bases. The CDR3 reads CASSRQGITPQHF. The CDR3 DNA sequence: TGTGCCAGTAGTCGACAGGGTATTACGCCCCAGCATTTT.